The present entry profiles one T cell receptor beta chain with its context. Antigen specificity is unknown. The V gene's germline CDR1 is SGHNT and CDR2 YYREEE (reference sequence). The CDR3 runs 15 residues. V lost 4 bases and J lost 0; bases outside the gene matches: 4. The Oncomine TCR Beta short-read assay was what sequenced the DNA obtained from cultured CD4+ T cells. TCRdb re-analysed the PCR reads in MiXCR, keeping a single row per CDR3 protein. Found here are about 20,000 distinct CDR3 sequences, 35% to 45% of them singletons; the top ten hold about 18%. Treatment defined: roughly nine-day PBMC culture with coronavirus spike peptide pools or control peptides (ViraFEST assay). These data belong to a study of vaccination and CD4 T cells after COVID-19. As for the study in general: The study collected post-vaccine samples a median 72 days after dose two, with a range of 14 to 241. In the control cultures, a CEFX pool, an HIV-1 Nef pool, or no peptide was supplied.

Study-wide results and limits: Median 86.3% of reactive clones detected in convalescent patients emerged only post-vaccination. Spike mono-reactivity held for 304 of 307 vaccine-specific clones in convalescent patients.

This specimen consisted of CD4+ T cells from blood, cultured in vitro, obtained before SARS-CoV-2 vaccination. The TCR originated in a human donor who received a COVID-19 vaccine. V is TRBV5-4 and J is TRBJ2-1, with 7 bases aligning to TRBD1. CDR3 in amino acids: CASSPGQSSYNEQFF. DNA of the CDR3: TGTGCCAGCAGCCCGGGACAGAGCTCCTACAATGAGCAGTTCTTC.